The rows below give T cell receptor beta chains drawn from one sample of a study of tumor-infiltrating lymphocytes in localized non-small cell lung cancer. Assay used: immunoSEQ multiplex PCR; TCRdb lists only in-frame clones, some missing. The table includes around 24,000 clones, around 62% detected once. The material sequenced was lung tumor tissue. The receptor set was obtained from a human donor with non-small cell lung cancer. The CDR3 runs from the conserved cysteine through the conserved F or W. The D gene is left open where the match is weak. Not every row has a clone size; where given, it reads once, few, many or a size class.

J gene: TRBJ1-2
clone size: medium-sized
V gene: TRBV5-6
D gene: NA
CDR3 DNA: TGTGCCAGCAGCTTGGACTATGGCTACACCTTC
CDR3 protein: CASSLDYGYTF

J gene: TRBJ1-2
clone size: NA
V gene: TRBV28
D gene: NA
CDR3 DNA: TGTGCCAGCAGTTTAACCAAATATGGCTACACCTTC
CDR3 protein: CASSLTKYGYTF

J gene: TRBJ1-2
clone size: medium-sized
V gene: TRBV10-2
D gene: NA
CDR3 DNA: TGCGCCAGCAGAGGGGGAGCCTATGGCTACACCTTC
CDR3 protein: CASRGGAYGYTF

J gene: TRBJ1-2
clone size: NA
V gene: TRBV6-5
D gene: TRBD1
CDR3 DNA: TGTGCCACTAGGGACAGCGCTAACTATGGCTACACCTTC
CDR3 protein: CATRDSANYGYTF

J gene: TRBJ2-1
clone size: NA
V gene: TRBV5-4
D gene: TRBD2
CDR3 DNA: TGTGCCAGCAAAGGGAGCGGGATCTCAGGGAATGAGCAGTTCTTC
CDR3 protein: CASKGSGISGNEQFF

J gene: TRBJ1-2
clone size: NA
V gene: TRBV2
D gene: NA
CDR3 DNA: TGTGCCAGCAGTGTTTTGGGTGGAGGCTACACCTTC
CDR3 protein: CASSVLGGGYTF

J gene: TRBJ2-1
clone size: NA
V gene: TRBV5-6
D gene: TRBD1
CDR3 DNA: TGTGCCAGCAGCTCAGGGGACAGGGCTGAATTCTTC
CDR3 protein: CASSSGDRAEFF

J gene: TRBJ2-5
clone size: NA
V gene: TRBV11-2
D gene: NA
CDR3 DNA: TGTGCCAGCAGCCCACTCTCCGGGATCTTGGAGACCCAGTACTTC
CDR3 protein: CASSPLSGILETQYF

J gene: TRBJ1-2
clone size: NA
V gene: TRBV9
D gene: NA
CDR3 DNA: TGTGCCAGCAGGCGAGGGTACGACGTGCATGGCTACACCTTC
CDR3 protein: CASRRGYDVHGYTF

J gene: TRBJ1-2
clone size: NA
V gene: TRBV5-1
D gene: NA
CDR3 DNA: TGCGCCAGCAGCTCCGGGCCTCCTAACTATGGCTACACCTTC
CDR3 protein: CASSSGPPNYGYTF

J gene: TRBJ2-3
clone size: NA
V gene: TRBV5-1
D gene: NA
CDR3 DNA: TGCGCCAGCACCTTGAGCCCCGGGAGCACAGATACGCAGTATTTT
CDR3 protein: CASTLSPGSTDTQYF

J gene: TRBJ1-1
clone size: NA
V gene: TRBV4-1
D gene: NA
CDR3 DNA: TGCGCCAGCAGCCAAGAAGGGGGGAGGACTGAAGCTTTCTTT
CDR3 protein: CASSQEGGRTEAFF

J gene: TRBJ2-7
clone size: NA
V gene: TRBV5-1
D gene: NA
CDR3 DNA: TGCGCCAGCAGCTTTGGGGATAGAGGCGAGCAGTACTTC
CDR3 protein: CASSFGDRGEQYF

J gene: TRBJ1-5
clone size: NA
V gene: TRBV6-1
D gene: TRBD1
CDR3 DNA: TGTGCCAGCAGGACAGGGGTGGATAGCAATCAGCCCCAGCATTTT
CDR3 protein: CASRTGVDSNQPQHF

J gene: TRBJ2-5
clone size: few
V gene: TRBV6-5
D gene: NA
CDR3 DNA: TGTGCCAGCAGTTACGAAGAGACCCAGTACTTC
CDR3 protein: CASSYEETQYF

J gene: TRBJ2-7
clone size: few
V gene: TRBV6-1
D gene: TRBD2
CDR3 DNA: TGTGCCAGCAGCCTAGCGGGAAACTCCTACGAGCAGTACTTC
CDR3 protein: CASSLAGNSYEQYF

J gene: TRBJ1-2
clone size: NA
V gene: TRBV5-4
D gene: NA
CDR3 DNA: TGTGCCAGCAGCTCCCAGGGGAATGGCTACACCTTC
CDR3 protein: CASSSQGNGYTF

J gene: TRBJ2-1
clone size: NA
V gene: TRBV7-9
D gene: TRBD2
CDR3 DNA: TGTGCCAGCAGCTTAGGGACGGGGGGAGGGCATGAGCAGTTCTTC
CDR3 protein: CASSLGTGGGHEQFF

J gene: TRBJ2-1
clone size: NA
V gene: TRBV7-3
D gene: TRBD2
CDR3 DNA: TGTGCCAGCAGCTATCCGGGACTAGCGGGAAATGAGCAGTTCTTC
CDR3 protein: CASSYPGLAGNEQFF

J gene: TRBJ2-2
clone size: NA
V gene: TRBV5-5
D gene: TRBD2
CDR3 DNA: TGTGCCAGCAGTCTGAGGCCTAGCGGGAGGAACACCGGGGAGCTGTTTTTT
CDR3 protein: CASSLRPSGRNTGELFF

J gene: TRBJ2-5
clone size: NA
V gene: TRBV7-9
D gene: NA
CDR3 DNA: TGTGCCAGCAGCTTACGGGAAGAGACCCAGCAGTACTTC
CDR3 protein: CASSLREETQQYF

J gene: TRBJ2-5
clone size: few
V gene: TRBV5-1
D gene: NA
CDR3 DNA: TGCGCCAGCAGCTTGGTAGGGGCGAGGCAAGAGACCCAGTACTTC
CDR3 protein: CASSLVGARQETQYF